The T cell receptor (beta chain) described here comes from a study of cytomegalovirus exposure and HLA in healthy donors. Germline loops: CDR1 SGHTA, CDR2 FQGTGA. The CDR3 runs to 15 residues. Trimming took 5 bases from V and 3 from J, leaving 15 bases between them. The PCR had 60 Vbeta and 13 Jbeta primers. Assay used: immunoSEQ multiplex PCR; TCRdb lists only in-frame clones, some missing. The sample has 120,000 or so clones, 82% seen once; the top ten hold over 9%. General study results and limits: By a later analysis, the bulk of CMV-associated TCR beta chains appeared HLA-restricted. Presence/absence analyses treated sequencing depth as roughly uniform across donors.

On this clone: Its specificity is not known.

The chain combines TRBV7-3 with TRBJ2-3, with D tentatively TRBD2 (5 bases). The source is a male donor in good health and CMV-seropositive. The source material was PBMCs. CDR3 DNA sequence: TGTGCCAGCAGCCCACTAGAGTTGGTAACAGATACGCAGTATTTT. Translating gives CASSPLELVTDTQYF.